Each of the 10 T cell receptor beta chains below was sequenced from the same sample in a study of identifying expanded T cells in peripheral blood (dated by TCRdb to the late 2010s). Libraries were constructed by the immunoSEQ multiplex PCR assay. TCRdb obtained this table from immuneACCESS and retained in-frame rearrangements with V and J assigned. These tables miss some clones; where compared with another copy, unresolved V genes account for less than half of the shortfall, and the remainder is unexplained. The sample table holds over 90,000 clones, of which 70% to 90% were seen once. Of the sample, around 6% falls within the top ten clones. Input material: blood. The receptors shown here come from a person aged 18 to 70 in good health.

The V gene is TRBV14, the J gene TRBJ2-7; 7 positions agree with TRBD1. V was clipped by 0 bases and J by 2 bases; unmatched bases: 4. The CDR3 contains 15 residues. CDR1 is SGHDN and CDR2 is FVKESK in the germline V gene. The CDR3 DNA reads as TGTGCCAGCAGCCAAGACCTCGGGACAGCCTACGAGCAGTACTTC. This codes for CASSQDLGTAYEQYF.

This clone was observed once. J is TRBJ2-1 and V is TRBV6-6; D remains unclear. The CDR3 loop spans 13 amino acids. CDR1 is MNHNY, CDR2 SVGAGI, per germline (reference sequence). Deletions cut 0 bases from V and 6 bases from J, with 6 bases between. CDR3 in amino acids: CASSYSMFNEQFF. CDR3 sequence (DNA): TGTGCCAGCAGTTACTCGATGTTCAATGAGCAGTTCTTC.

The sample holds one count of this clone. The chain couples TRBV12-5 to TRBJ1-3; the match to TRBD1 covers 8 bases. Germline V gene lookup returns CDR1 LGHNT and CDR2 FRNRAP. The CDR3 has 21 residues. V dropped 3 bases and J dropped 0; count of bases not matched to a gene: 19. The CDR3 loop reads CASGFFLPGQGPKHSGNTIYF. CDR3 in DNA: TGTGCTAGTGGTTTTTTCTTACCCGGACAGGGACCCAAGCACTCTGGAAACACCATATATTTT.

The V call is TRBV11-3, the J call TRBJ1-4; 8 bases agree with TRBD1. This CDR3 is built from 15 residues. Looked up from germline, CDR1 is SGHNT and CDR2 is YENEEA. V gave up 6 bases and J gave up 5 bases; unmatched junction bases: 8. CDR3 DNA: TGTGCCAGCAGAACCGGGACAGGTCGAAATGAAAAACTGTTTTTT. Its translation: CASRTGTGRNEKLFF.

This rearrangement joins TRBV5-5 to TRBJ2-7; 7 nucleotides agree with TRBD2. The CDR3 extends over 16 amino acids. Trimming at V came to 2 bases and at J to 6 bases, leaving 14 bases not matched to a gene. The germline V gene has CDR1 SGHKS and CDR2 YYEKEE (reference sequence). CDR3 sequence reads: CASSFWGGVPPGEQYF. The CDR3 nucleotides are TGTGCCAGCAGCTTTTGGGGGGGAGTACCCCCGGGCGAGCAGTACTTC.

The V and J genes are TRBV6-5 and TRBJ2-7, with 7 bases identical to TRBD1. This CDR3 comprises 13 residues. Germline values: CDR1 MNHEY, CDR2 SVGAGI. Trimming cost V 5 bases and J 0 bases; bases outside gene matches: 1. In DNA, the CDR3 is TGTGCCAGCAGTAGGACAGGCTCCTACGAGCAGTACTTC. This encodes CASSRTGSYEQYF.

This rearrangement joins TRBV30 to TRBJ2-7; 9 positions agree with TRBD1. Looked up from germline, CDR1 is GTSNPN and CDR2 is SVGIG (reference sequence). The CDR3 runs to 15 residues. Germline trimming cut 5 bases from V and 4 bases from J; bases unmatched to any gene: 12. The CDR3 DNA is TGTGCCTGGCAAAGGGGGGGGACAGGGACATACGAGCAGTACTTC. This encodes CAWQRGGTGTYEQYF. Full variable domain (missing parts from reference TRBV30 and TRBJ2-7): SQTIHQWPATLVQPVGSPLSLECTVEGTSNPNLYWYRQAAGRGLQLLFYSVGIGQISSEVPQNLSASRPQDRQFILSSKKLLLSDSGFYLCAWQRGGTGTYEQYFGPGTRLTVT.

This clone came up a few times. The gene calls are TRBV2 and TRBJ1-5, with 7 positions matching TRBD1. This CDR3 has 13 amino acids. The germline V gene has CDR1 SNHLY and CDR2 FYNNEI. J lost 3 bases, V lost 6 bases, and 2 bases had no gene match. CDR3 sequence reads: CASSGTANQPQHF. CDR3 bases: TGTGCCAGCAGCGGGACAGCCAATCAGCCCCAGCATTTT.

The chain joins TRBV19 to TRBJ1-2, with TRBD1 matching over 9 bases. V was clipped by 7 bases and J by 8 bases; unmatched bases: 5. In germline, CDR1 is LNHDA, CDR2 SQIVND (reference sequence). This CDR3 contains 12 residues. This CDR3 is CASTGTGYGYTF. The CDR3 bases are TGTGCCAGTACAGGGACAGGGTACGGCTACACCTTC.

The chain joins TRBV27 to TRBJ1-5; D gene uncertain. Trimming pared 0 bases from V and 6 bases from J, leaving 6 bases between. Germline V gene sequence: CDR1 MNHEY, CDR2 SMNVEV (reference sequence). The CDR3 has 13 residues. Written as DNA, the CDR3 is TGTGCCAGCAGTTTATCGGCAAGTCAGCCCCAGCATTTT. Translated: CASSLSASQPQHF.